The clone carrying this TCR beta chain was found many times. Its matching antigen is unknown. Other DNA sequences in this specimen translate into the identical CDR3. The sample is drawn from a study of shared clonotypes between healthy human individuals. Study findings and constraints: Naive subsets generally exceeded memory subsets in estimated richness. Shared clonotypes: approximately 5% naive CD4, around 3.5% naive CD8, 2.3% memory CD4, 0.35% to 0.5% memory CD8. Sampling included only blood; tissue repertoires likely differ.

Assay: immunoSEQ multiplex PCR; the TCRdb copy retains only in-frame clones and omits some. Found here are roughly 1,100,000 clones, roughly 70% of them singletons; the top ten hold about 1.5%. The CDR3 totals 15 residues. V was shortened by 5 bases and J by 1 base, with 14 bases between the two germline ends. CDR1 SEHNR and CDR2 FQNEAQ come from the germline V gene (reference sequence). Both subsets, CD45RA+ naive and CD45RA-negative memory, were split from the CD4+ cells. The sample was memory CD4+ T cells sorted from blood. Specified subset: CD45RA-negative fraction. J is TRBJ1-1 and V is TRBV7-9; maybe TRBD1 (5 bases). This TCR was sampled from a man between 18 and 35 years old in good health. The CDR3 loop reads CASSPGPGWNTEAFF. The CDR3 DNA is TGTGCCAGCAGCCCGGGACCTGGATGGAACACTGAAGCTTTCTTT.